This T cell receptor beta chain originates from a study of blood T cell repertoires in COVID-19 (dated by TCRdb to about 2020). With regard to the full study: Samples from collaborators originated in the United States, Italy and Spain and spanned both the acute and convalescent phases of COVID-19. A de-identified subject ID, COVID-19 status, age in years and sex were almost always included in the sample metadata. The material from the prospective study consisted of cDNA or gDNA derived from T cells, B-cell-depleted T cells, or PBMCs. The dataset comprised deeply sampled blood TCRbeta repertoires from subjects exposed to, actively infected with, or recovered from COVID-19. The samples were drawn from the first 160 participants of the ongoing ImmuneRACE study and from more than 1,000 subjects provided by 6 global collaborators. Where available, HLA class I and class II types were obtained from metadata supplied by the sample provider rather than from assay-based typing. The repertoires were made available in a free public database intended to serve as a resource for research on the immune response to SARS-CoV-2.

Overall results and qualifications from the work: How much clinical and demographic metadata was included differed by source and by participant, and the metadata was provided uncurated.

With regard to this clone: No antigen is known for it. Base qualities are missing; no much larger clone stands one base away.

One collaborating source in Seattle enrolled patients during active infection and followed them longitudinally through the course of disease. Each collaborating institution followed its own protocols to collect whole blood in K2EDTA tubes. Collaborator samples were shipped for TCRbeta analysis as frozen whole blood, isolated PBMCs, or DNA extracted from either sample type. TCRbeta CDR3 regions were amplified from genomic DNA by means of the immunoSEQ Assay, a bias-controlled multiplex PCR. In the authors' own workflow: Within the assay, amplification of reference gene primers was used to estimate how many nucleated cells each sample contained. To quantify the absolute abundance of each unique TCRbeta CDR3 rearrangement, sequence reads were collapsed and filtered. For each sample, productive Simpson clonality was calculated as the square root of Simpson's diversity index across productive rearrangements. Here the immuneACCESS table is served through TCRdb, limited to in-frame sequences with V and J called. Missing clones are a known gap in these copies; in checked studies unresolved V genes cover under half, and the rest lacks a known reason. Clone size and the V and J calls come from that table; the DNA yielded D and trimming. The sample yields around 160,000 clones; 93% were counted once. The ten largest clones represent approximately 2% of the sample.

Sequenced material: peripheral blood. The sequence was obtained from a woman aged 55-70 years with COVID-19, enrolled during active disease.

This receptor has the CDR3 CASSLDRGGNQPQHF. The DNA reads TGTGCCAGCAGTCTGGACAGGGGCGGCAATCAGCCCCAGCATTTT. The rearranged chain carries TRBV6-5 and TRBJ1-5; 9 central bases correspond to TRBD1. Counted from cysteine to phenylalanine, this CDR3 has 15 amino acids. CDR3 DNA is the only sequence kept; it has 45 bases, read in frame from the first base. As encoded in the germline V gene, CDR1 is MNHEY while CDR2 is SVGAGI. Trimmed from V: 5 bases; trimmed from J: 2 bases; junction bases lacking a gene match: 4.